A single sample gave rise to the 5 T cell receptor beta chains below, sequenced in a study of spatial heterogeneity in lung cancer. Overall study findings and caveats: Expanded intratumoral alpha and beta TCR counts tracked tumor mutation counts.

Which antigens these TCRs recognize remains unknown. TCRdb fed the 5' RACE reads into MiXCR, producing one record per CDR3 protein. The data contain about 9,700 distinct CDR3 sequences, roughly 9.4% of them singletons. Indicated time point: sample taken at primary tumor resection. The sequencing here drew on lung tumor tissue, taken at surgery. All receptors come from a female donor with early-stage non-small cell lung cancer.

This clonotype is medium-sized in the sample. The chain links TRBV6-6 to TRBJ2-2, with D maybe TRBD1 (5 bases). CDR1 and CDR2 from the germline V gene are MNHNY and SVGAGI (reference sequence). The CDR3 has 13 residues. Trimming shortened V by 6 bases and J by 1 base, and 6 bases separated the two germline ends. CDR3 loop: CASRRGNTGELFF. In DNA form, the CDR3 reads TGTGCCAGCAGAAGGGGGAACACCGGGGAGCTGTTTTTT.

This clonotype has at least ten counts. The genes are TRBV5-1 and TRBJ1-1; TRBD1 is a possible D gene (6 bases). Germline-derived CDR1 and CDR2 are SGHRS and YFSETQ. Trimming took off 3 bases at V and 0 bases at J, with 12 bases between the two ends. The CDR3 runs to 15 residues. Written as DNA, the CDR3 is TGCGCCAGCAGCTCAGGGGCGAGGGTGAACACTGAAGCTTTCTTT. This gives the protein CASSSGARVNTEAFF.

This clonotype was seen ten or more times. J is TRBJ2-7 and V is TRBV19; TRBD2 matches at 8 bases. Germline V lookup: CDR1 LNHDA, CDR2 SQIVND (reference sequence). The CDR3 consists of 15 residues. The V gene end was trimmed by 6 bases and the J gene end by 3 bases; junction bases not matched to a gene: 10. CDR3 in DNA: TGTGCCAGTAGAAGGGGCAGCGGGGGCGACTACGAGCAGTACTTC. It translates to CASRRGSGGDYEQYF.

The chain uses TRBV15 and TRBJ1-1; D remains ambiguous. The germline CDR1 and CDR2 sequences are LNHNV and YYDKDF (reference sequence). Deletions cut 0 bases from V and 8 bases from J, with 10 bases between. This CDR3 contains 13 residues. The CDR3 region is CATSRDRENEAFF. Here the CDR3 DNA reads TGTGCCACCAGCAGAGATCGGGAGAACGAAGCTTTCTTT.

This clonotype was seen at least ten times. V is TRBV7-8 and J is TRBJ1-6; D is undetermined. Trimming shortened V by 1 base and J by 4 bases, and 11 bases separated the two germline ends. Germline V gene lookup returns CDR1 SGHVS and CDR2 FQNEAQ. CDR3 length equals 16 residues. The CDR3 DNA follows: TGTGCCAGCAGCTTAGACTACGGACTTTATAATTCACCCCTCCACTTT. Residues: CASSLDYGLYNSPLHF.